This T cell receptor (beta chain) was obtained from a study of T cell therapy after organ transplantation. Points on this clone: What it recognizes is unknown.

Time point of the sample: 4-8 weeks after completion of therapy. Study results and limitations: Antirejection and antiviral medication effects could not be assessed.

TCRdb keeps only in-frame clones here, not all; method: immunoSEQ multiplex PCR. The profile covers around 5,000 clones, with approximately 70% appearing a single time and around 38% taken by the ten largest. Sequencing used CD8+ T cells from blood, obtained after autologous CMV-specific T cell therapy. The origin of this receptor is a human patient who had received a solid organ transplant and had CMV disease. The graft donor may be the source of some T cells.

CDR3 loop: CTSSQRGGKVVGGYTF. The CDR3 nucleotides are TGCACCAGCAGCCAAAGGGGGGGGAAAGTCGTGGGCGGCTACACCTTC. The chain couples TRBV1 to TRBJ1-2. TRBV1 is a listed pseudogene. This CDR3 region has 16 residues.